This T cell receptor (beta chain) came from a study of T cells in Graves' hyperthyroidism and ophthalmopathy. With a duration under 2 months, the hyperthyroidism was newly diagnosed in patients aged 18 to 65. The source of the PBMCs was approximately 10 ml of fresh peripheral blood. CDR1 GTSNPN and CDR2 SVGIG come from the germline V gene (reference sequence). With 0 bases removed from V and 3 bases from J, the gap between germline ends came to 8 bases. This CDR3 has 14 amino acids. The investigators amplified TCR beta CDR3 regions from RNA transcripts. RT-PCR in the first round (using the HTBI primer set) targeted the TCR CDR3. Each CDR3 protein gets one entry after TCRdb re-called the multiplex PCR reads with MiXCR. This table holds around 280,000 distinct CDR3 sequences, about an eighth found once. This clonotype was recorded at least ten times. The antigen remains unidentified. Study-wide results and limits: Ophthalmopathy got predicted by the model a median about six months before its onset. Most expanded thyroid clonotypes above 0.001 also appeared in blood.

Sequenced sample: blood. This TCR was recovered from a woman aged 25 to 45 with Graves' hyperthyroidism that later progressed to Graves' ophthalmopathy. The V gene is TRBV30, the J gene TRBJ2-2; no clear D gene. The CDR3 region has the DNA TGTGCCTGGAGTGTCCGTATTGACACCGGGGAGCTGTTTTTT. This encodes CAWSVRIDTGELFF.